The 11 T cell receptor beta chains in this list originate from one sample, sequenced in a study of cytomegalovirus exposure and HLA in healthy donors. Use of 60 Vbeta and 13 Jbeta primers characterized the PCR. Libraries were prepared by immunoSEQ multiplex PCR; TCRdb keeps only in-frame clonotypes and omits some of them. The sample includes about 82,000 clones, 80% to 90% of them seen just once. The sample taken for sequencing was PBMCs. These receptors were taken from a man between 18 and 35 years old in good health and CMV-seronegative.

The CDR3 loop is CASSQSARSYEQYF. CDR3 DNA sequence: TGTGCCAGCAGCCAATCGGCCAGAAGCTACGAGCAGTACTTC. The V and J genes are TRBV16 and TRBJ2-7; D gene ambiguous. The V gene's germline CDR1 is KGHSY and CDR2 FQNENV. V lost 0 bases to trimming and J lost 3 bases, with 9 bases between them. The CDR3 totals 14 residues.

The sample holds one count of this clone. V gene TRBV7-2 combines with J gene TRBJ2-1; the match to TRBD2 covers 15 bases. V lost 7 bases, J lost 0 bases, and 10 bases stayed unmatched. The V gene's germline CDR1 is SGHTA and CDR2 FQGNSA. This CDR3 has 19 amino acids. The CDR3 loop is CASTRPGLAGGSSYNEQFF. CDR3 DNA sequence: TGTGCCAGCACCCGGCCGGGACTAGCGGGAGGAAGCTCCTACAATGAGCAGTTCTTC.

The V call is TRBV27, the J call TRBJ1-5; 9 bases are shared with TRBD1. The CDR3 contains 14 residues. From germline, CDR1 is MNHEY and CDR2 SMNVEV (reference sequence). V gave up 8 bases and J gave up 5 bases; unmatched junction bases: 7. The CDR3 bases are TGTGCCAGCCGACCGGGACAGGGATATCAGCCCCAGCATTTT. It codes for CASRPGQGYQPQHF.

This clone showed up just once. V usage is TRBV6-1 and J usage is TRBJ2-5; D not certain. The end of the DNA aligns better with TRBJ2-7, so the J call may be wrong. The CDR3 is 13 residues long. Germline CDR1 reads MNHNS; CDR2 reads SASEGT. This CDR3 is CASSQTMTYEQYF. The CDR3, as DNA: TGTGCCAGCAGTCAGACAATGACCTACGAGCAGTACTTC.

V is TRBV4-1 and J is TRBJ1-1, with D possibly matching TRBD1 (5 bases). V was cut by 7 bases and J by 3 bases, with 15 bases left in between. Germline assignment: CDR1 MGHRA and CDR2 YSYEKL. The CDR3 is 14 residues long. The CDR3 DNA is TGCGCCAGCATAGGATGGGGCAGTGACACTGAAGCTTTCTTT. Translation gives CASIGWGSDTEAFF.

The genes are TRBV29-1 and TRBJ1-1; possible D gene TRBD1, 5 bases. This CDR3 region has 13 residues. Trimming cost V 2 bases and J 2 bases, with 9 bases left between them. The germline V gene encodes CDR1 SQVTM and CDR2 ANQGSEA. CDR3 protein: CSVERGLNTEAFF. The CDR3 DNA follows: TGCAGCGTTGAAAGGGGCCTAAACACTGAAGCTTTCTTT.

The V call is TRBV6-1, the J call TRBJ2-4; tentative D call: TRBD2 (6 bases). This CDR3 has 14 amino acids. Trimming removed 4 bases at V and 3 bases at J, with 10 bases between. The germline gives CDR1 MNHNS, CDR2 SASEGT. CDR3 DNA sequence: TGTGCCAGCAGTGGGATGGGGGGCAAAAACATTCAGTACTTC. The encoded protein is CASSGMGGKNIQYF.

V gene TRBV6-6 combines with J gene TRBJ2-2, with 7 bases aligning to TRBD2. This CDR3 has 14 residues. Germline V CDR1 and CDR2: MNHNY, SVGAGI (reference sequence). Trimming removed 6 bases from V and 7 bases from J; junction bases left unmatched: 8. DNA for the CDR3: TGTGCCAGCAGAACCACCGGGACTAACGGGGAGCTGTTTTTT. Translating it yields CASRTTGTNGELFF.

The chain carries TRBV5-1 and TRBJ1-4, with 7 bases fitting TRBD1. Germline CDR1 is SGHRS and CDR2 is YFSETQ. The V segment lost 1 base and the J segment 4 bases; nucleotides outside the gene matches: 4. The CDR3 is made up of 15 amino acids. CDR3 in DNA: TGCGCCAGCAGCTTGAATCCAGGGGGTAATGAAAAACTGTTTTTT. Encoded protein: CASSLNPGGNEKLFF.

This sequence joins TRBV7-2 and TRBJ1-5; D unclear. Germline CDR1 reads SGHTA; CDR2 reads FQGNSA. Trimming took 1 base from V and 2 from J, leaving 12 bases between them. This CDR3 has 16 amino acids. CDR3 DNA sequence: TGTGCCAGCAGCTTAGTTACAGCCTATGGCAATCAGCCCCAGCATTTT. Amino acids: CASSLVTAYGNQPQHF.

The rearrangement links TRBV6-1 to TRBJ1-1; tentative D call: TRBD1 (6 bases). This CDR3 has 15 amino acids. Per the germline V gene, CDR1 is MNHNS and CDR2 is SASEGT. Deletions cut 9 bases from V and 1 base from J, with 18 bases between. The CDR3 bases are TGTGCCAGTATCAACCGGGGGGCAGGGAACACTGAAGCTTTCTTT. The encoded protein is CASINRGAGNTEAFF.